A selection of T cell receptor beta chains follows, all from one sample in a study of Graves' ophthalmopathy and Graves' hyperthyroidism. TCRdb recomputed calls from the multiplex PCR reads with MiXCR, one row per CDR3 protein. The table shows 350,000 to 450,000 distinct CDR3 sequences, with about 18% occurring only once. Material for sequencing was peripheral blood. The source is a woman aged 18-29 years with Graves' ophthalmopathy. CDR3s include the opening cysteine and the closing phenylalanine or tryptophan. Fields, in order: J gene, V gene, CDR3 protein.

J gene: TRBJ1-6; V gene: TRBV7-8; CDR3 protein: CASSAEGYNSPLHF
J gene: TRBJ1-2; V gene: TRBV15; CDR3 protein: CATSRETGGGRGYTF
J gene: TRBJ2-7; V gene: TRBV6-2/TRBV6-3; CDR3 protein: CASSNRDNAYEQYF
J gene: TRBJ2-7; V gene: TRBV28; CDR3 protein: CASRGGQSYEQYF
J gene: TRBJ1-6; V gene: TRBV6-5; CDR3 protein: CASSDSRGVNHF
J gene: TRBJ1-6; V gene: TRBV12-3/TRBV12-4; CDR3 protein: CASSLSYRGGDSPLHF
J gene: TRBJ1-5; V gene: TRBV25-1; CDR3 protein: CASSTGSQPQHF
J gene: TRBJ2-7; V gene: TRBV28; CDR3 protein: CASSFWDEQYF
J gene: TRBJ2-7; V gene: TRBV6-4; CDR3 protein: CASSPTFNSGSEQYF
J gene: TRBJ1-2; V gene: TRBV19; CDR3 protein: CASSQGVSDGYTF
J gene: TRBJ1-1; V gene: TRBV12-3/TRBV12-4; CDR3 protein: CASRGHWDTEAFF
J gene: TRBJ2-5; V gene: TRBV27; CDR3 protein: CASSEHNQETQYF
J gene: TRBJ2-7; V gene: TRBV11-2; CDR3 protein: CASSLSTGGYEQYF
J gene: TRBJ1-5; V gene: TRBV20-1; CDR3 protein: CSARDHRAAYQPQHF
J gene: TRBJ1-2; V gene: TRBV25-1; CDR3 protein: CASSEYAANYGYTF
J gene: TRBJ1-1; V gene: TRBV29-1; CDR3 protein: CSVEPPRQGSPMNTEAFF
J gene: TRBJ1-5; V gene: TRBV24-1; CDR3 protein: CATEAGNGQPQHF
J gene: TRBJ2-7; V gene: TRBV6-1; CDR3 protein: CASSRHASSGILYEQYF
J gene: TRBJ2-4; V gene: TRBV10-3; CDR3 protein: CAISESGSQYF
J gene: TRBJ1-1; V gene: TRBV10-3; CDR3 protein: CAIGRGGARINTEAFF
J gene: TRBJ1-1; V gene: TRBV27; CDR3 protein: CASSLTPVNTEAFF
J gene: TRBJ2-5; V gene: TRBV27; CDR3 protein: CASSLLGPSDSYQETQYF
J gene: TRBJ1-1; V gene: TRBV30; CDR3 protein: CALNEAFF
J gene: TRBJ2-3; V gene: TRBV10-2; CDR3 protein: CASSDRQGATDTQYF
J gene: TRBJ2-7; V gene: TRBV12-5; CDR3 protein: CASGRGQGPYEQYF
J gene: TRBJ2-5; V gene: TRBV6-2/TRBV6-3; CDR3 protein: CASSYRAGQETQYF
J gene: TRBJ1-1; V gene: TRBV5-1; CDR3 protein: CASSVARPMNTEAFF